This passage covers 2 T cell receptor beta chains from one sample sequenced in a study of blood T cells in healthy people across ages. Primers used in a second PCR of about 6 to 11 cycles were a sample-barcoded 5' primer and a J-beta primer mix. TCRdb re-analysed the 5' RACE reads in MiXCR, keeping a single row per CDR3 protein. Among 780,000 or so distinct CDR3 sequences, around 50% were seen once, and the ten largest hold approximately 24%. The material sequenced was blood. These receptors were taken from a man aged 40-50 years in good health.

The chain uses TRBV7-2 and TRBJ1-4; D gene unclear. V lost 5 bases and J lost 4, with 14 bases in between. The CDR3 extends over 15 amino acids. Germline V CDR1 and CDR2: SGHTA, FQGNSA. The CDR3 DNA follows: TGTGCCAGCAGCCTCGGACGGCACAATAATGAAAAACTGTTTTTT. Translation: CASSLGRHNNEKLFF.

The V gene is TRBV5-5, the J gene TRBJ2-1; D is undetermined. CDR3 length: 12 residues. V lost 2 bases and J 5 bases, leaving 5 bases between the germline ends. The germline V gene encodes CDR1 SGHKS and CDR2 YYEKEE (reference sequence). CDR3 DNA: TGTGCCAGCAGCTTTGTCGACAATGAGCAGTTCTTC. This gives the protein CASSFVDNEQFF.